This TCR beta chain was found in a study of post-analysis software for immune sequencing data. Findings and caveats of the study: With TRBV5-6, TRBV5-1 and TRBV20-1 included, about five TRBV segments were more frequent in patients than in controls. Among multiple sclerosis patients, normalized Chao1 diversity was significantly below that of controls.

The CDR3 sequence is 15 residues long. V lost 6 bases, J lost 3 bases, and 8 bases stayed unmatched. As concerns this clonotype: Antigen unknown.

Unique-molecular-identifier-tagged TCR beta cDNA libraries were used. MiXCR was run by TCRdb on the PCR reads, yielding one entry per CDR3 protein. The sample includes approximately 770,000 distinct CDR3 sequences, just over 45% seen only once; the top ten take approximately 4.4%. The chain couples TRBV12-3 or TRBV12-4 to TRBJ2-5, with 9 bases fitting TRBD1. The source is a girl between 10 and 17 years old with multiple sclerosis. Sequences were obtained from blood. The CDR3 is CASSDSGTGKETQYF. The CDR3 DNA follows: TGTGCCAGCAGCGATTCCGGGACAGGGAAAGAGACCCAGTACTTC.